This T cell receptor (beta chain) was sequenced for a study of blood T cell repertoires in COVID-19. Study at large: The study drew acute and convalescent COVID-19 samples from the United States, Italy and Spain. T cells, B-cell-depleted T cells, or PBMCs provided the cDNA or gDNA that served as material.

The CDR3 extends over 14 amino acids. Trimming stripped 2 bases from V and 5 bases from J, with 12 bases between. Germline lookup yields CDR1 SGHVS and CDR2 FQNEAQ. In the authors' methods: Estimates of nucleated cell counts were drawn from the amplification of reference gene primers. Generated by immunoSEQ multiplex PCR, the TCRdb table keeps only in-frame clones and is missing some. V and J calls and clone size are given by that table; D and trimming were obtained from the DNA. The repertoire holds tens of thousands of clones, with approximately 88% as singletons. This sequence originates from a man aged 70 or older with acute or convalescent COVID-19. Sequencing was performed on peripheral blood. The V and J genes are TRBV7-8 and TRBJ1-2; D might be TRBD1 (6 bases). The CDR3 region is CASSLSQGLYGYTF. The CDR3 bases are TGTGCCAGCAGCTTATCGCAGGGGCTTTATGGCTACACCTTC.